A single sample gave rise to the 30 T cell receptor beta chains below, sequenced in a study of OX40 agonist ivuxolimab in advanced cancers. The data were produced by immunoSEQ multiplex PCR, yet TCRdb's version contains in-frame clones alone and is incomplete. In the table there are 55,000 to 70,000 clones, about 84% of which are singletons. The source was CD4+ or CD8+ T cells sorted from blood, collected in a trial of the OX40 agonist ivuxolimab. These receptors all come from an adult with an advanced solid tumor such as melanoma, head and neck, liver or kidney cancer.

The gene calls are TRBV4-1 and TRBJ1-1; D remains ambiguous. Between the trimmed V and J ends, which lost 7 bases and 4 bases, there was a span of 16 bases. The CDR3 is 14 residues long. Germline lookup yields CDR1 MGHRA and CDR2 YSYEKL. The CDR3: CASNWMGSSTEAFF. The CDR3 DNA follows: TGCGCCAGCAACTGGATGGGCAGTTCCACTGAAGCTTTCTTT.

The V call is TRBV10-3, the J call TRBJ2-5, with 9 nucleotides matching TRBD2. Germline loops: CDR1 ENHRY, CDR2 SYGVKD. V was pared by 9 bases and J by 11 bases, with 19 bases of the junction left unmatched. The CDR3 contains 15 residues. CDR3 nucleotide sequence: TGTGCCATTTCTTTTGAGGTAGCGGGAGTTGGGGAGCAGTACTTC. It encodes CAISFEVAGVGEQYF.

The chain employs TRBV12-5 and TRBJ2-7; possibly TRBD1 for D (6 bases). The CDR3 consists of 12 residues. V lost 2 bases to trimming and J lost 7 bases, with 9 bases between them. From germline, CDR1 is LGHNT and CDR2 FRNRAP. Here the CDR3 reads CASGLSRGEQYF. For the CDR3, the DNA is TGTGCTAGTGGTTTGTCTAGGGGGGAGCAGTACTTC.

The rearrangement links TRBV7-9 to TRBJ2-1; D ambiguous. This CDR3 is 11 amino acids long. Germline CDR1 SEHNR, CDR2 FQNEAQ (reference sequence). The germline V and J ends were trimmed by 5 bases and 8 bases, with 7 bases remaining between them. CDR3 nucleotides: TGTGCCAGCAGCACCGTAGATGAGCAGTTCTTC. Translating gives CASSTVDEQFF.

The V call is TRBV9, the J call TRBJ2-5, with 7 nucleotides matching TRBD1. The junction had 8 bases not matched to a gene; V was cut back by 7 bases and J by 5 bases. Germline CDR1 is SGDLS and CDR2 is YYNGEE. CDR3 length: 13 residues. The CDR3 reads CASSTGILETQYF. CDR3 sequence (DNA): TGTGCCAGCTCGACAGGGATTTTGGAGACCCAGTACTTC.

This sequence joins TRBV10-3 and TRBJ2-1, with 8 bases lining up with TRBD2. The germline V gene encodes CDR1 ENHRY and CDR2 SYGVKD. V lost 6 bases to trimming and J lost 2 bases; unmatched junction nucleotides: 15. This CDR3 has 18 amino acids. The DNA of the CDR3 is TGTGCCATCAGATCCACTCTTCTCACAGCGGGGGCCTACAATGAGCAGTTCTTC. Translating it yields CAIRSTLLTAGAYNEQFF.

This clone was seen more than once but under ten times. This chain's CDR3 is CASSGEAGDTQYF. The DNA for the CDR3 is TGTGCCAGCAGTGGGGAGGCTGGAGATACGCAGTATTTT. The gene calls are TRBV6-4 and TRBJ2-3; D perhaps matches TRBD2 (6 bases). This CDR3 is 13 amino acids long. The germline V and J ends were trimmed by 4 bases and 5 bases, with 10 bases remaining between them. Germline V CDR1 and CDR2: MRHNA, SNTAGT.

The chain recombines TRBV5-1 with TRBJ2-2, with 7 bases identical to TRBD2. Germline V gene data show CDR1 as SGHRS and CDR2 as YFSETQ. V shed 1 base, J shed 2 bases, and the junction held 5 bases outside the gene matches. This CDR3 is 16 amino acids long. The CDR3 sequence is CASSLSPGGNTGELFF. The DNA of the CDR3 is TGCGCCAGCAGCTTGAGTCCGGGAGGAAACACCGGGGAGCTGTTTTTT.

J is TRBJ2-5 and V is TRBV18; the match to TRBD2 covers 10 bases. Germline CDR1 is KGHSH and CDR2 is LQKENI. V lost 5 bases, J lost 1 base, and 7 bases stayed unmatched. The length of the CDR3 is 16 residues. CDR3 coding DNA: TGTGCCAGCTCAGACCTAGCGGGAGACGTCCAAGAGACCCAGTACTTC. It yields the protein CASSDLAGDVQETQYF.

This clone was seen more than once but under ten times. This rearrangement joins TRBV2 to TRBJ2-2; D might be TRBD1 (7 bases). In germline, CDR1 is SNHLY, CDR2 FYNNEI. The ends were cut back, 4 bases at V and 3 bases at J, with 12 bases in the middle. The CDR3 extends over 15 amino acids. The DNA for the CDR3 is TGTGCCAGCAGTGGGGCAGGGGGGTACACCGGGGAGCTGTTTTTT. It yields the protein CASSGAGGYTGELFF.

In DNA form, the CDR3 reads TGTGCCAGCAGTTTAGGGAGACTAGCGGGACTCCAAGAGACCCAGTACTTC. Protein: CASSLGRLAGLQETQYF. This chain uses TRBV28 with TRBJ2-5, with 11 positions matching TRBD2. V gave up 2 bases and J gave up 1 base; unmatched junction bases: 6. Germline-derived CDR1 and CDR2 are MDHEN and SYDVKM. There are 17 residues in the CDR3.

This sequence joins TRBV19 and TRBJ2-2, with 11 bases aligning to TRBD1. This CDR3 spans 16 amino acids. The germline CDR1 and CDR2 sequences are LNHDA and SQIVND (reference sequence). Trimming cost V 5 bases and J 6 bases; bases outside gene matches: 8. The CDR3 protein is CASSPPPGQGAGELFF. The CDR3, as DNA: TGTGCCAGTAGTCCACCTCCGGGACAGGGGGCCGGGGAGCTGTTTTTT.

This chain links TRBV4-1 with TRBJ2-7; D not certain. The CDR3 loop spans 14 amino acids. V was clipped by 0 bases and J by 2 bases, with 8 bases between them. The V gene's germline CDR1 is MGHRA and CDR2 YSYEKL. CDR3 in amino acids: CASSQDTLAYEQYV. The CDR3 nucleotides are TGCGCCAGCAGCCAAGATACGCTTGCCTACGAGCAGTACGTC.

The V call is TRBV6-5, the J call TRBJ2-1, with 7 bases identical to TRBD1. This CDR3 contains 14 residues. The V gene end was trimmed by 5 bases and the J gene end by 2 bases; junction bases not matched to a gene: 3. In germline, CDR1 is MNHEY, CDR2 SVGAGI. CDR3 sequence (DNA): TGTGCCAGCAGTAAACAGGGGACCTACAATGAGCAGTTCTTC. Translating gives CASSKQGTYNEQFF.

The rearrangement uses TRBV29-1 and TRBJ2-5, with D unclear. Germline-derived CDR1 and CDR2 are SQVTM and ANQGSEA. The CDR3 consists of 12 residues. Trimming stripped 4 bases from V and 1 base from J, with 7 bases between. Here the CDR3 reads CSVAGFQETQYF. DNA for the CDR3: TGCAGCGTTGCCGGGTTCCAAGAGACCCAGTACTTC.

The chain uses TRBV7-7 and TRBJ2-2; D call uncertain. The length of the CDR3 is 14 residues. The ends were cut back, 1 base at V and 1 base at J, with 4 bases in the middle. Germline loops: CDR1 SSHAT, CDR2 FNYEAQ (reference sequence). The CDR3 reads CASSLGLNTGELFF. Here the CDR3 DNA reads TGTGCCAGCAGCTTAGGACTGAACACCGGGGAGCTGTTTTTT.

This sequence joins TRBV7-9 and TRBJ2-1; 9 bases fit TRBD2. From germline, CDR1 is SEHNR and CDR2 FQNEAQ (reference sequence). This CDR3 is 13 amino acids long. J was trimmed by 12 bases and V by 0 bases; bases with no gene match: 3. CDR3 DNA sequence: TGTGCCAGCAGCTTAGCGGGACTAGCAGGGCAGTTCTTC. This gives the protein CASSLAGLAGQFF.

The J gene is TRBJ2-3, the V gene TRBV4-2; the match to TRBD2 covers 10 bases. After removal of 0 bases from V and 6 bases from J, the junction contained 9 bases not matched to a gene. The length of the CDR3 is 17 residues. The germline gives CDR1 LGHNA, CDR2 YNFKEQ. CDR3 bases: TGTGCCAGCAGCCAAGATCCCAGCGGGGGGGCCGATGATACGCAGTATTTT. It specifies CASSQDPSGGADDTQYF.

The V call is TRBV10-2, the J call TRBJ1-2; tentative D call: TRBD1 (5 bases). Trimming removed 6 bases from V and 3 bases from J, with 14 bases in between. In germline, CDR1 is WSHSY, CDR2 SAAADI. This CDR3 comprises 14 residues. The CDR3, as DNA: TGCGCCAGCAGGGCGTACGGGGGTGACTATGGCTACACCTTC. Its protein is CASRAYGGDYGYTF.

The rearrangement uses TRBV7-9 and TRBJ1-4, with D perhaps TRBD1 (6 bases). Germline V gene data show CDR1 as SEHNR and CDR2 as FQNEAQ (reference sequence). The V end lost 2 bases, the J end lost 6 bases, and 10 bases lay between the germline ends. CDR3 length equals 14 residues. CDR3 in amino acids: CASSLREGDEKLFF. CDR3 nucleotide sequence: TGTGCCAGCAGCTTACGTGAGGGGGATGAAAAACTGTTTTTT.

The J gene is TRBJ2-1, the V gene TRBV5-1; D might be TRBD1 (7 bases). CDR1 and CDR2 (germline): SGHRS, YFSETQ. This CDR3 contains 15 residues. Trimming removed 4 bases from V and 3 bases from J, with 14 bases in between. Here the CDR3 reads CASSGGTVDYNEQFF. For the CDR3, the DNA is TGCGCCAGCAGCGGGGGGACAGTTGACTACAATGAGCAGTTCTTC. The variable domain in full, with the rest retrieved from reference TRBV5-1 and TRBJ2-1, is KAGVTQTPRYLIKTRGQQVTLSCSPISGHRSVSWYQQTPGQGLQFLFEYFSETQRNKGNFPGRFSGRQFSNSRSEMNVSTLELGDSALYLCASSGGTVDYNEQFFGPGTRLTVL.

This chain links TRBV9 with TRBJ2-2, with a possible D match to TRBD1 (6 bases). The CDR3 extends over 13 amino acids. Trimming left V 6 bases short and J 5 bases short, with 11 bases between. Germline CDR1 SGDLS, CDR2 YYNGEE. The CDR3 bases are TGTGCCAGCACAGGGGAACGGACCGGGGAGCTGTTTTTT. It translates to CASTGERTGELFF. Using reference TRBV9 and TRBJ2-2 for the parts outside the CDR3, the full variable domain is DSGVTQTPKHLITATGQRVTLRCSPRSGDLSVYWYQQSLDQGLQFLIQYYNGEERAKGNILERFSAQQFPDLHSELNLSSLELGDSALYFCASTGERTGELFFGEGSRLTVL.

This chain uses TRBV18 with TRBJ2-2; no clear D. Trimming took 0 bases from V and 5 from J, leaving 7 bases between them. The V gene's germline CDR1 is KGHSH and CDR2 LQKENI. The CDR3 contains 14 residues. The CDR3 region is CASSPPGRTGELFF. The CDR3 DNA is TGTGCCAGCTCACCACCGGGCCGGACCGGGGAGCTGTTTTTT.

Remarks on this clone: Distinct nucleotide sequences in the sample also encode this CDR3. J is TRBJ1-2 and V is TRBV5-4, with 9 bases fitting TRBD1. The germline CDR1 and CDR2 sequences are SGHNT and YYREEE (reference sequence). The length of the CDR3 is 13 residues. V was clipped by 3 bases and J by 5 bases; unmatched bases: 2. CDR3 nucleotides: TGTGCCAGCAGCTCGGACAGGGGATATGGCTACACCTTC. This gives the protein CASSSDRGYGYTF.

The V gene is TRBV6-1, the J gene TRBJ1-5, with D maybe TRBD1 (6 bases). V was shortened by 9 bases and J by 6 bases, with 18 bases between the two germline ends. CDR3 size: 14 residues. Looked up from germline, CDR1 is MNHNS and CDR2 is SASEGT. For the CDR3, the DNA is TGTGCCAGTGACGACAGGTTTGTTGGTCAGCCCCAGCATTTT. As protein: CASDDRFVGQPQHF.

The chain employs TRBV7-2 and TRBJ1-2; possibly TRBD1 for D (5 bases). CDR1 and CDR2 (germline): SGHTA, FQGNSA. The CDR3 runs 12 residues. The V end lost 5 bases, the J end lost 4 bases, and 8 bases lay between the germline ends. CDR3 DNA: TGTGCCAGCAGCCCGCAGGGCTATGGCTACACCTTC. Translating gives CASSPQGYGYTF. The full variable domain, in which reference TRBV7-2 and TRBJ1-2 provide the parts outside the CDR3, is GAGVSQSPSNKVTEKGKDVELRCDPISGHTALYWYRQSLGQGLEFLIYFQGNSAPDKSGLPSDRFSAERTGGSVSTLTIQRTQQEDSAVYLCASSPQGYGYTFGSGTRLTVV.

In regard to this clone: Other nucleotide sequences in the sample specify the same CDR3. The DNA for the CDR3 is TGCGCCAGCAGCCCAGGGCTAGCGAGGGACACAGATACGCAGTATTTT. It encodes CASSPGLARDTDTQYF. The chain couples TRBV5-1 to TRBJ2-3; possible D gene TRBD2, 6 bases. The V gene lost 4 bases and the J gene lost 2 bases, with 17 bases spanning the gap. The CDR3 consists of 16 residues. Germline V gene lookup returns CDR1 SGHRS and CDR2 YFSETQ. Variable domain in full (rest from reference TRBV5-1 and TRBJ2-3): KAGVTQTPRYLIKTRGQQVTLSCSPISGHRSVSWYQQTPGQGLQFLFEYFSETQRNKGNFPGRFSGRQFSNSRSEMNVSTLELGDSALYLCASSPGLARDTDTQYFGPGTRLTVL.

CDR3 in amino acids: CASSFLFPGQYNEQFF. The CDR3 DNA sequence: TGTGCCAGCAGTTTCTTATTTCCCGGACAGTACAATGAGCAGTTCTTC. The rearrangement joins TRBV27 to TRBJ2-1; TRBD1 is a possible D gene (6 bases). Trimming removed 3 bases from V and 4 bases from J, with 16 bases in between. The CDR3 is made up of 16 amino acids. Germline V gene data show CDR1 as MNHEY and CDR2 as SMNVEV (reference sequence).

This chain connects TRBV27 to TRBJ1-3; TRBD1 is a possible D gene (5 bases). From germline, CDR1 is MNHEY and CDR2 SMNVEV (reference sequence). Trimming took 7 bases from V and 4 from J, leaving 17 bases between them. This CDR3 has 15 residues. CDR3 bases: TGTGCCAGCAAAAGTCTCGGGGCGGGCGGAAACACCATATATTTT. It is translated as CASKSLGAGGNTIYF.

The rearrangement joins TRBV4-1 to TRBJ2-5; D not certain. V lost 3 bases and J 1 base, leaving 6 bases between the germline ends. The CDR3 sequence is 13 residues long. Germline V gene lookup returns CDR1 MGHRA and CDR2 YSYEKL. The CDR3 sequence is CASSQGFQETQYF. The CDR3 DNA follows: TGCGCCAGCAGCCAGGGATTCCAAGAGACCCAGTACTTC.